This T cell receptor (beta chain) derives from a study of shared clonotypes between healthy human individuals. Regarding the study as a whole: Generation of non-shared clonotypes was less probable than generation of clonotypes shared by all four donors. Blood was the sole source, and tissue repertoires probably differ.

CDR3 length: 11 residues. V was cut by 9 bases and J by 7 bases, with 12 bases left in between. CDR1 and CDR2 (germline): MDHEN, SYDVKM. The data were produced by immunoSEQ multiplex PCR, yet TCRdb's version contains in-frame clones alone and is incomplete. The sample holds a few million clones, just over 90% seen once. In the case of this clone: Its antigen is not known.

Sample: naive CD4+ T cells from PBMCs. Regarding subset: CD45RA+ positively selected. The V call is TRBV28, the J call TRBJ1-1; D call uncertain. The sequence derives from a young man in good health. Some clones in this sample may be carry-over from other donors' samples. The CDR3 region has the DNA TGTGCCAGTACCCGCTGGAGTGAAGCTTTCTTT. This translates into CASTRWSEAFF.